The entry below describes one TCR beta chain. Its antigen is still unknown. With 60 Vbeta and 13 Jbeta primers, the PCR was carried out. The repertoire was sequenced with immunoSEQ multiplex PCR; TCRdb's copy has only in-frame clones and lacks some. This table lists about 200,000 clones. This sample was included in a study of cytomegalovirus exposure and HLA in healthy donors. Findings and limits, study-wide: In an earlier analysis, in around 590 donors, most V segments appeared productive either ~87% or ~30% of the time. A cluster of highly shared sequence variants was likely a sequencing artifact. In a later analysis, donors in an Asian-associated ancestry cluster reportedly had fewer N-insertions in productive TCRs than the cohort mean. Rare sequences made up most TCRs, while some public TCRs were found in many donors.

Sequencing input: PBMCs. This TCR was sampled from a girl aged 2 to 9 in good health and CMV-seropositive.

CDR3 region: CASSHRTGGYQPQHF. The CDR3 bases are TGTGCCAGCAGCCACAGGACAGGGGGCTATCAGCCCCAGCATTTT. This chain joins TRBV28 and TRBJ1-5, with 11 bases fitting TRBD1. The CDR3 loop spans 15 amino acids. The germline V gene encodes CDR1 MDHEN and CDR2 SYDVKM. V lost 6 bases and J lost 5; bases outside the gene matches: 6.